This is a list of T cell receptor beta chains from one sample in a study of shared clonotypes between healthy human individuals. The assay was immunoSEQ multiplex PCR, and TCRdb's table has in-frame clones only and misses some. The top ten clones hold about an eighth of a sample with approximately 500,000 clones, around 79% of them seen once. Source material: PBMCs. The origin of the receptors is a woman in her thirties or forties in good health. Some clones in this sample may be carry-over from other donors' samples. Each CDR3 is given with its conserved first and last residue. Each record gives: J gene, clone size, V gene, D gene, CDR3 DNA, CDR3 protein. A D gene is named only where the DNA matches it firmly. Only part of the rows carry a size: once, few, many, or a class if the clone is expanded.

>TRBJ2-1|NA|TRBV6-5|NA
TGTGCCAGCAGTCGGGACTACAATGAGCAGTTCTTC
CASSRDYNEQFF
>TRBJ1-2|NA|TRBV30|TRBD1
TGTGCCTGGAGTTCGGACAGGGGTTACTATGGCTACACCTTC
CAWSSDRGYYGYTF
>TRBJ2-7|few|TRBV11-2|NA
TGTGCCAGCAGCTTAGCTAGCTCCTACGAGCAGTACTTC
CASSLASSYEQYF
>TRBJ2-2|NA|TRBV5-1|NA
TGCGCCAGCAGCTTGGGCACAGCCCAAAACACCGGGGAGCTGTTTTTT
CASSLGTAQNTGELFF
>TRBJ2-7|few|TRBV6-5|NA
TGTGCCAGCAGTTACTTAGGGAACGAGCAGTACTTC
CASSYLGNEQYF
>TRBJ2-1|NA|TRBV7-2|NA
TGTGCCAGCAGCTCCCGGTATAGCCTGGGATACAATGAGCAGTTCTTC
CASSSRYSLGYNEQFF
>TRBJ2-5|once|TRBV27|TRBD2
TGTGCCAGCAGTTTCGTTTCCGCGGGAGGCGGGGAGACCCAGTACTTC
CASSFVSAGGGETQYF
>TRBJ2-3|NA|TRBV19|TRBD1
TGTGCCAGTAGTAACCCGACAGGGGCTTTCTCAGATACGCAGTATTTT
CASSNPTGAFSDTQYF
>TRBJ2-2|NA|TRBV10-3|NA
TGTGCCGGGCAAGGGGGGAACACCGGGGAGCTGTTTTTT
CAGQGGNTGELFF
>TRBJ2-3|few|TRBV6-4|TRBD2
TGTGCCAGCAGTGACGGGGTGGGAGGGCCGACAGATACGCAGTATTTT
CASSDGVGGPTDTQYF
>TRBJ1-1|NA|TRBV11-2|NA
TGTGCCAGCAGCTTATCCCTGGGTCCGTGGACTGAAGCTTTCTTT
CASSLSLGPWTEAFF
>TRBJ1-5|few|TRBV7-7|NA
TGTGCCAGCAGCTTAGGATGGAAAAATCAGCCCCAGCATTTT
CASSLGWKNQPQHF
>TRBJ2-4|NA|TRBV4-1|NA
TGCGCCAGCAGCCAAGGGTTGGACATTCAGTACTTC
CASSQGLDIQYF
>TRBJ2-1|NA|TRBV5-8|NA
TGTGCCAGCGGAGTCGCCTACAATGAGCAGTTCTTC
CASGVAYNEQFF
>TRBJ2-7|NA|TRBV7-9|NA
TGTGCCAGTCATCCAGATCGTAACTCCTACGAGCAGTACTTC
CASHPDRNSYEQYF
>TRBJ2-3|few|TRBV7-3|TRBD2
TGTGCCAGCAGCAGCCTAGCGGCCCTGGATACGCAGTATTTT
CASSSLAALDTQYF